The T cell receptor beta chain under discussion was sequenced for a study of blood T cell repertoires in COVID-19. Study at large: Spain, Italy and the United States supplied samples that represented acute and convalescent COVID-19. PBMCs, B-cell-depleted T cells, or T cells were the source of the cDNA or gDNA that made up the material.

In the original processing: By means of reference gene primer amplification, nucleated cell counts were estimated. Using immunoSEQ multiplex PCR, the repertoire was profiled, and TCRdb retains in-frame clones only, with some absent. The DNA gave D and trimming, while V, J and clone size come from that table. The sample has 90,000 to 95,000 clones, around 90% seen once; the top ten hold roughly 5%. The germline V gene has CDR1 MNHEY and CDR2 SVGEGT. This CDR3 region has 14 residues. Trimming cost V 3 bases and J 11 bases, with 16 bases left between them. The sequenced sample consisted of peripheral blood. This chain uses TRBV6-2 or TRBV6-3 with TRBJ1-4; no firm D call. This clonotype was sampled from a woman of 80 years or more with active COVID-19. Here the CDR3 DNA reads TGTGCCAGCAGTTATCAAGGAGGGCTGGAGAAACTGTTTTTT. It translates to CASSYQGGLEKLFF.